These 14 T cell receptor beta chains originate from one sample sequenced in a study of PD-L1 blockade in urothelial cancer. Stated time point: pretreatment peripheral blood. Sequenced by immunoSEQ multiplex PCR; TCRdb stores in-frame clones only, minus some. The table has fewer than 60,000 clones, roughly 80% seen once. Specimen: PBMCs, collected around atezolizumab (anti-PD-L1) treatment. All receptors come from a man between 65 and 85 years old with urothelial cancer.

By share of the sample, this clone is medium-sized. This rearrangement joins TRBV7-3 to TRBJ2-1; TRBD2 might be the D (6 bases). CDR1 is SGHTA and CDR2 is FQGTGA in the germline V gene. V lost 5 bases and J lost 9, with 14 bases in between. This CDR3 is built from 13 residues. The CDR3 loop is CASSPPRRGEQFF. The CDR3 DNA reads TGTGCCAGCAGCCCCCCCCGGCGGGGTGAGCAGTTCTTC.

This rearrangement joins TRBV7-8 to TRBJ1-5, with 7 bases matching TRBD1. V lost 5 bases to trimming and J lost 4 bases; unmatched junction nucleotides: 11. The CDR3 has 16 residues. Germline V lookup: CDR1 SGHVS, CDR2 FQNEAQ. CDR3 amino acids: CASSPEGAVRNQPQHF. DNA of the CDR3: TGTGCCAGCAGCCCCGAGGGGGCAGTTAGAAATCAGCCCCAGCATTTT.

This clone was seen a few times. The chain joins TRBV7-6 to TRBJ2-3; D gene ambiguous. The CDR3 covers 12 residues. V lost 4 bases, J lost 4 bases, and 6 bases lay in between. Germline V gene lookup returns CDR1 SGHVS and CDR2 FNYEAQ. CDR3 bases: TGTGCCAGCAGCTCAGAAGCAGATACGCAGTATTTT. It translates to CASSSEADTQYF. Full variable domain (rest looked up from reference TRBV7-6 and TRBJ2-3): GAGVSQSPRYKVTKRGQDVALRCDPISGHVSLYWYRQALGQGPEFLTYFNYEAQQDKSGLPNDRFSAERPEGSISTLTIQRTEQRDSAMYRCASSSEADTQYFGPGTRLTVL.

The chain is built from TRBV5-1 and TRBJ2-4; 9 bases are shared with TRBD2. This CDR3 has 13 amino acids. After removal of 5 bases from V and 8 bases from J, the junction contained 5 bases not matched to a gene. Germline values: CDR1 SGHRS, CDR2 YFSETQ. The CDR3 loop reads CASRPSGTDIQYF. The CDR3 coding sequence is TGCGCCAGCAGACCTAGCGGGACGGACATTCAGTACTTC.

V gene TRBV4-1 combines with J gene TRBJ2-3, with TRBD1 as a possible D gene (6 bases). The CDR3 covers 16 residues. CDR1 is MGHRA and CDR2 is YSYEKL in the germline V gene. Trimming removed 0 bases from V and 6 bases from J, with 16 bases in between. The CDR3 loop reads CASSQEEGGGSDTQYF. The DNA of the CDR3 is TGCGCCAGCAGCCAAGAGGAAGGTGGGGGCAGCGATACGCAGTATTTT.

This chain uses TRBV7-2 with TRBJ1-2; D is ambiguous. Looked up from germline, CDR1 is SGHTA and CDR2 is FQGNSA. The CDR3 has 14 amino acids. Trimming shortened V by 5 bases and J by 0 bases, and 10 bases separated the two germline ends. In DNA form, the CDR3 reads TGTGCCAGCAGCGGAGAGGCCACTAACTATGGCTACACCTTC. Translating gives CASSGEATNYGYTF.

The chain uses TRBV18 and TRBJ2-3; D is perhaps TRBD2 (7 bases). Trimming removed 3 bases at V and 0 bases at J, with 16 bases between. Germline values: CDR1 KGHSH, CDR2 LQKENI. This CDR3 is 17 amino acids long. CDR3 DNA sequence: TGTGCCAGCTCACCTTTTCAGGGAGGGGGTAGCACAGATACGCAGTATTTT. This gives the protein CASSPFQGGGSTDTQYF.

This clone was seen more than once but under ten times. This rearrangement joins TRBV5-6 to TRBJ1-1; TRBD1 matches at 7 bases. V lost 4 bases, J lost 4 bases, and 4 bases stayed unmatched. The germline gives CDR1 SGHDT, CDR2 YYEEEE. The CDR3 spans 13 residues. CDR3 nucleotide sequence: TGTGCCAGCAGCAGGGGGCCTGGCACTGAAGCTTTCTTT. Protein: CASSRGPGTEAFF. Combining the CDR3 with reference TRBV5-6 and TRBJ1-1 gives the whole variable domain DAGVTQSPTHLIKTRGQQVTLRCSPKSGHDTVSWYQQALGQGPQFIFQYYEEEERQRGNFPDRFSGHQFPNYSSELNVNALLLGDSALYLCASSRGPGTEAFFGQGTRLTVV.

This chain's CDR3 is CASSPRTGGVKDIQYF. Here the CDR3 DNA reads TGCGCCAGCAGCCCACGGACAGGGGGGGTTAAGGACATTCAGTACTTC. The V and J genes are TRBV4-3 and TRBJ2-4; TRBD1 aligns across 10 bases. The germline CDR1 and CDR2 sequences are LGHNA and YSLEER. V was clipped by 4 bases and J by 8 bases; unmatched bases: 11. This CDR3 comprises 16 residues.

The chain uses TRBV6-5 and TRBJ1-1, with D perhaps matching TRBD1 (6 bases). CDR3 length: 12 amino acids. Between the trimmed V and J ends, which lost 8 bases and 6 bases, there was a span of 13 bases. Per the germline V gene, CDR1 is MNHEY and CDR2 is SVGAGI. CDR3 nucleotide sequence: TGTGCCAGCGGGTCCAGGGGAGCTGAAGCTTTCTTT. Translated, it gives CASGSRGAEAFF.

This clone was detected only a few times. The V call is TRBV19, the J call TRBJ1-2; no definite D call. This CDR3 is built from 15 residues. Trimming stripped 0 bases from V and 7 bases from J, with 15 bases between. Per germline, CDR1 LNHDA and CDR2 SQIVND (reference sequence). CDR3 amino acids: CASSIDLAGRIGYTF. DNA for the CDR3: TGTGCCAGTAGTATAGATCTCGCGGGGAGGATTGGCTACACCTTC.

The rearrangement joins TRBV7-8 to TRBJ2-7; D is perhaps TRBD1 (6 bases). The V gene lost 1 base and the J gene lost 1 base, with 17 bases spanning the gap. Germline lookup yields CDR1 SGHVS and CDR2 FQNEAQ. The length of the CDR3 is 17 residues. Here the CDR3 reads CASSLGTTTGLSYEQYF. The CDR3 DNA reads as TGTGCCAGCAGCTTAGGGACCACCACAGGGCTATCCTACGAGCAGTACTTC.

The chain recombines TRBV18 with TRBJ1-1; maybe TRBD1 (5 bases). The germline V gene encodes CDR1 KGHSH and CDR2 LQKENI. Trimming took off 2 bases at V and 2 bases at J, with 21 bases between the two ends. The CDR3 is made up of 18 amino acids. CDR3 protein: CASSPNTFRGGVNTEAFF. The CDR3 bases are TGTGCCAGCTCACCAAACACCTTTCGGGGGGGGGTAAACACTGAAGCTTTCTTT.

CDR3 in amino acids: CASSLDPSGATYNEQFF. CDR3 bases: TGCGCCAGCAGCTTGGACCCTAGCGGGGCTACCTACAATGAGCAGTTCTTC. The chain couples TRBV5-1 to TRBJ2-1; 9 bases are shared with TRBD2. CDR1 SGHRS and CDR2 YFSETQ come from the germline V gene. The V gene end was trimmed by 0 bases and the J gene end by 2 bases; junction bases not matched to a gene: 6. This CDR3 is built from 17 residues. The full variable domain, in which reference TRBV5-1 and TRBJ2-1 provide the parts outside the CDR3, is KAGVTQTPRYLIKTRGQQVTLSCSPISGHRSVSWYQQTPGQGLQFLFEYFSETQRNKGNFPGRFSGRQFSNSRSEMNVSTLELGDSALYLCASSLDPSGATYNEQFFGPGTRLTVL.